The present T cell receptor (beta chain) was sequenced within a study of cytomegalovirus exposure and HLA in healthy donors. The PCR contained 60 Vbeta and 13 Jbeta primers. The assay was immunoSEQ multiplex PCR, and TCRdb's table has in-frame clones only and misses some. This table holds 130,000 or so clones, 74% found once. Study results and limitations: Later genetic work tied a missense DCLRE1C variant to beta-chain V and J trimming.

A word on this clone: The antigen remains undetermined.

This receptor was obtained from a man aged 35-49 years in good health and CMV-seropositive. The sequencing sample was made of PBMCs.

CDR3 loop: CASSPYPGELFF. The CDR3 DNA follows: TGTGCCAGCTCACCCTATCCCGGGGAGCTGTTTTTT. The J gene is TRBJ2-2, the V gene TRBV18; D is unresolved. The CDR3 is 12 residues long. Trimming took off 3 bases at V and 6 bases at J, with 5 bases between the two ends. CDR1 KGHSH and CDR2 LQKENI come from the germline V gene.